The 2 T cell receptor beta chains below were found in one sample sequenced in a study of T cells after yellow fever vaccination. TCRdb reprocessed the 5' RACE reads with MiXCR, giving one entry per CDR3 protein. The data hold around 250,000 distinct CDR3 sequences, with over 4.5% observed a single time. Sequenced here: CD4+ T cells sorted from PBMCs, sampled on the day of the yellow fever booster vaccination. These receptor sequences come from a man between 18 and 29 years old who received the YFV17D yellow fever vaccine.

This clonotype turned up a few times. The chain uses TRBV6-5 and TRBJ1-5; the D gene is possibly TRBD1 (5 bases). V lost 6 bases, J lost 9 bases, and 15 bases lay in between. The germline gives CDR1 MNHEY, CDR2 SVGAGI. The CDR3 totals 13 residues. CDR3 in amino acids: CASRYGTDRPQHF. The DNA for the CDR3 is TGTGCCAGCAGATACGGGACGGACCGGCCCCAGCATTTT.

This clonotype has a handful of counts. The rearrangement uses TRBV12-3 or TRBV12-4 and TRBJ2-1, with D hard to call. The CDR3 spans 15 residues. V was trimmed by 6 bases and J by 8 bases, leaving 20 bases between them. CDR3 in DNA: TGTGCCAGCAGACCCGGCGGAACGGCCGGCGATGAGCAGTTCTTC. As protein: CASRPGGTAGDEQFF.